Presented here are 32 T cell receptor beta chains from one specimen sequenced in a study of T cell responses to AZD1222 COVID-19 vaccine. Clones were sequenced by immunoSEQ multiplex PCR, and TCRdb holds only the in-frame ones, with some missing. The sample holds around 59,000 clones; about 91% are singletons and the top ten take 6.1%. Sequencing used peripheral blood, obtained 28 days after the second AZD1222 dose. The receptor source for this set is an adult who received the AZD1222 COVID-19 vaccine.

The rearrangement joins TRBV2 to TRBJ1-4; 8 positions match TRBD1. Losses at the gene ends were 7 bases for V and 6 bases for J; bases not matched to a gene: 10. In germline, CDR1 is SNHLY, CDR2 FYNNEI. The CDR3 consists of 15 residues. The DNA of the CDR3 is TGTGCCAGCACTAGGACAGGGTTTGAGTATGAAAAACTGTTTTTT. It encodes CASTRTGFEYEKLFF.

The chain uses TRBV27 and TRBJ1-5; D gene unclear. CDR3 length equals 14 residues. The germline gives CDR1 MNHEY, CDR2 SMNVEV (reference sequence). Trimming removed 0 bases from V and 7 bases from J, with 10 bases in between. CDR3 sequence: CASSLSRGGQPQHF. The CDR3 DNA follows: TGTGCCAGCAGTTTATCACGGGGAGGACAGCCCCAGCATTTT.

CDR3 amino acids: CASSSSSYEQYF. DNA for the CDR3: TGTGCCAGCAGCTCGAGCTCCTACGAGCAGTACTTC. This rearrangement joins TRBV6-5 to TRBJ2-7; D is ambiguous. Germline V CDR1 and CDR2: MNHEY, SVGAGI. The ends were cut back, 6 bases at V and 0 bases at J, with 6 bases in the middle. The CDR3 runs to 12 residues.

The J gene is TRBJ1-3, the V gene TRBV7-2; 12 nucleotides line up with TRBD1. V was clipped by 6 bases and J by 12 bases; unmatched bases: 9. The length of the CDR3 is 14 residues. The germline CDR1 and CDR2 sequences are SGHTA and FQGNSA. The CDR3 nucleotides are TGTGCCAGCAGGGCCGGGACAGGGGGCCGTAACATATATTTT. Protein: CASRAGTGGRNIYF.

The chain has TRBV3-1 (or the pseudogene TRBV3-2) and TRBJ2-2; D gene unclear. CDR3 length: 15 residues. The germline CDR1 and CDR2 sequences are LGHDT and YNNKEL (reference sequence). The V end was cut by 0 bases, the J end by 1 base, with 6 bases between. The CDR3 here is CASSQDRWNTGELFF. The DNA for the CDR3 is TGTGCCAGCAGCCAAGATCGGTGGAACACCGGGGAGCTGTTTTTT.

This chain links TRBV19 with TRBJ1-1; maybe TRBD1 (6 bases). The CDR3 contains 17 residues. Per germline, CDR1 LNHDA and CDR2 SQIVND (reference sequence). V lost 5 bases and J lost 0, with 19 bases in between. CDR3 sequence reads: CASSPTAGAPLNTEAFF. CDR3 sequence (DNA): TGTGCCAGTAGTCCAACCGCAGGGGCCCCCTTGAACACTGAAGCTTTCTTT.

The V gene is TRBV7-2, the J gene TRBJ1-2, with unresolved D. The CDR3 contains 17 residues. V lost 2 bases to trimming and J lost 4 bases, with 20 bases between them. Germline-derived CDR1 and CDR2 are SGHTA and FQGNSA. This CDR3 reads CASSLMWSRVLSYGYTF. In nucleotides, the CDR3 is TGTGCCAGCAGCTTAATGTGGAGTCGTGTACTGAGCTATGGCTACACCTTC.

The V gene is TRBV12-3 or TRBV12-4, the J gene TRBJ1-4; 10 nucleotides line up with TRBD1. There are 13 residues in the CDR3. V was clipped by 7 bases and J by 14 bases; unmatched bases: 10. DNA of the CDR3: TGTGCCAGCAAAAGACAGGGACAGGGGTATCTGTTTTTT. Translated, it gives CASKRQGQGYLFF.

The chain uses TRBV19 and TRBJ1-6; weak D call: TRBD1 (5 bases). Trimming shortened V by 0 bases and J by 6 bases, and 9 bases separated the two germline ends. The CDR3 extends over 15 amino acids. Germline CDR1 is LNHDA and CDR2 is SQIVND (reference sequence). CDR3 in DNA: TGTGCCAGTAGTATAGAGGGGCAGCGTAATTCACCCCTCCACTTT. It is translated as CASSIEGQRNSPLHF.

The rearrangement uses TRBV19 and TRBJ1-6; 11 bases line up with TRBD1. The V gene's germline CDR1 is LNHDA and CDR2 SQIVND (reference sequence). The CDR3 extends over 16 amino acids. The V gene end was trimmed by 6 bases and the J gene end by 7 bases; junction bases not matched to a gene: 8. The CDR3 loop is CASRTDRGLENSPLHF. CDR3 coding DNA: TGTGCCAGTAGGACGGACAGGGGGCTTGAAAATTCACCCCTCCACTTT.

This clone appeared a few times. Distinct nucleotide sequences in the sample also encode this CDR3. The chain combines TRBV6-5 with TRBJ1-1, with D maybe TRBD1 (6 bases). CDR1 MNHEY and CDR2 SVGAGI come from the germline V gene. There are 14 residues in the CDR3. Trimming took off 5 bases at V and 0 bases at J, with 10 bases between the two ends. Here the CDR3 reads CASSKQGMNTEAFF. The CDR3 coding sequence is TGTGCCAGCAGTAAACAGGGCATGAACACTGAAGCTTTCTTT.

CDR3 protein: CASSSGQGGSPLHF. CDR3 DNA sequence: TGTGCCAGCAGTTCTGGCCAGGGTGGTTCACCCCTCCACTTT. The chain couples TRBV28 to TRBJ1-6; D perhaps matches TRBD1 (5 bases). This CDR3 region has 14 residues. V was shortened by 4 bases and J by 9 bases, with 13 bases between the two germline ends. Germline loops: CDR1 MDHEN, CDR2 SYDVKM.

This clone was counted a single time. This chain links TRBV30 with TRBJ2-3; a possible D gene is TRBD1 (6 bases). The CDR3 consists of 12 residues. V was cut by 7 bases and J by 2 bases, with 10 bases left in between. In germline, CDR1 is GTSNPN, CDR2 SVGIG (reference sequence). CDR3 sequence reads: CALDRLTDTQYF. DNA of the CDR3: TGTGCCTTAGACAGGCTCACAGATACGCAGTATTTT.

This sequence joins TRBV28 and TRBJ1-4; D gene ambiguous. The germline gives CDR1 MDHEN, CDR2 SYDVKM. Trimming removed 2 bases at V and 2 bases at J, with 6 bases between. The CDR3 sequence is 14 residues long. CDR3 bases: TGTGCCAGCAGTTTAGTGGGGACTAATGAAAAACTGTTTTTT. This codes for CASSLVGTNEKLFF. The full variable domain, rest sourced from reference TRBV28 and TRBJ1-4, is DVKVTQSSRYLVKRTGEKVFLECVQDMDHENMFWYRQDPGLGLRLIYFSYDVKMKEKGDIPEGYSVSREKKERFSLILESASTNQTSMYLCASSLVGTNEKLFFGSGTQLSVL.

The rearrangement links TRBV6-5 to TRBJ1-5, with TRBD1 as a possible D gene (5 bases). The CDR3 has 13 residues. From germline, CDR1 is MNHEY and CDR2 SVGAGI. V lost 6 bases and J lost 6, with 12 bases in between. This chain's CDR3 is CASSDPGPQPQHF. The CDR3 bases are TGTGCCAGCAGCGACCCGGGGCCTCAGCCCCAGCATTTT.

The chain is built from TRBV5-6 and TRBJ1-6; tentative D call: TRBD1 (6 bases). Trimming left V 5 bases short and J 8 bases short, with 20 bases between. The germline V gene encodes CDR1 SGHDT and CDR2 YYEEEE. This CDR3 region has 16 residues. CDR3 in amino acids: CASRSSVGQGYSPLHF. CDR3 in DNA: TGTGCCAGCAGGTCTTCAGTAGGGCAGGGGTATTCACCCCTCCACTTT.

This chain connects TRBV10-3 to TRBJ1-2; 8 bases line up with TRBD1. Germline lookup yields CDR1 ENHRY and CDR2 SYGVKD. The J segment lost 8 bases and the V segment lost 8 bases, leaving 13 bases of the junction unmatched. This CDR3 is built from 14 residues. DNA for the CDR3: TGTGCCATCGACGAAGGACAGGGTAGAGTAGGCTACACCTTC. Amino acids: CAIDEGQGRVGYTF.

The chain links TRBV5-4 to TRBJ1-4; TRBD1 is a possible D gene (6 bases). Germline V gives CDR1 SGHNT, CDR2 YYREEE (reference sequence). V gave up 0 bases and J gave up 8 bases, with 14 bases separating them. This CDR3 is built from 15 residues. CDR3 in amino acids: CASSLEGGLDEKLFF. CDR3 DNA: TGTGCCAGCAGCTTGGAAGGGGGGCTAGACGAAAAACTGTTTTTT.

The genes are TRBV7-2 and TRBJ2-5, with TRBD2 identical over 9 bases. There are 16 residues in the CDR3. Germline lookup yields CDR1 SGHTA and CDR2 FQGNSA. With V trimmed by 1 base and J by 2 bases, 5 bases remained unmatched. The CDR3 here is CASSLDRGRVQETQYF. The CDR3 nucleotides are TGTGCCAGCAGCTTAGATCGCGGGAGGGTTCAAGAGACCCAGTACTTC. The whole variable domain, remainder taken from reference TRBV7-2 and TRBJ2-5, is GAGVSQSPSNKVTEKGKDVELRCDPISGHTALYWYRQSLGQGLEFLIYFQGNSAPDKSGLPSDRFSAERTGGSVSTLTIQRTQQEDSAVYLCASSLDRGRVQETQYFGPGTRLLVL.

In this sample, this clone turned up a few times. This chain connects TRBV19 to TRBJ1-5; D not certain. Germline V gene data show CDR1 as LNHDA and CDR2 as SQIVND (reference sequence). The CDR3 length is 15 residues. V was cut by 6 bases and J by 5 bases, with 17 bases left in between. The CDR3 DNA reads as TGTGCCAGTAGGCGAAACGTAGCCGGGGATCAGCCCCAGCATTTT. It is translated as CASRRNVAGDQPQHF.

V and J are TRBV5-4 and TRBJ2-3, with TRBD2 matching 9 bases. Germline CDR1 SGHNT, CDR2 YYREEE (reference sequence). V lost 3 bases, J lost 0 bases, and 2 bases stayed unmatched. This CDR3 is built from 15 residues. Here the CDR3 reads CASSSSGTSTDTQYF. In DNA, the CDR3 is TGTGCCAGCAGCTCTAGCGGGACTAGCACAGATACGCAGTATTTT.

The V gene is TRBV19, the J gene TRBJ2-4; the match to TRBD2 covers 11 bases. CDR3 length: 18 amino acids. Per germline, CDR1 LNHDA and CDR2 SQIVND (reference sequence). Unmatched junction bases numbered 9, after V lost 5 bases and J lost 0 bases. The DNA for the CDR3 is TGTGCCAGTAGTCAGGGACTAGCGGTGTTTCTAGCCAAAAACATTCAGTACTTC. This sequence encodes CASSQGLAVFLAKNIQYF.

The rearrangement joins TRBV4-1 to TRBJ1-6; no clear D gene. The CDR3 spans 15 residues. CDR1 is MGHRA and CDR2 is YSYEKL in the germline V gene. V lost 1 base to trimming and J lost 6 bases, with 10 bases between them. CDR3 DNA sequence: TGCGCCAGCAGCCAAGCCGAGACGGTTAATTCACCCCTCCACTTT. Translation gives CASSQAETVNSPLHF.

The chain employs TRBV28 and TRBJ2-7; D assignment may be TRBD1 or TRBD2 (5 bases each). The V end was cut by 3 bases, the J end by 3 bases, with 9 bases between. Looked up from germline, CDR1 is MDHEN and CDR2 is SYDVKM. The CDR3 consists of 13 residues. The CDR3 region has the DNA TGTGCCAGCAGTTTGGGGGTCAACTACGAGCAGTACTTC. Its translation is CASSLGVNYEQYF.

This chain connects TRBV18 to TRBJ1-4; possible D gene TRBD1, 5 bases. Germline V gene lookup returns CDR1 KGHSH and CDR2 LQKENI. This CDR3 spans 18 amino acids. The V end lost 4 bases, the J end lost 8 bases, and 26 bases lay between the germline ends. In DNA, the CDR3 is TGTGCCAGCTCACTCACCGGGACCTCGCTAACCGGTAGAGAAAAACTGTTTTTT. Translation: CASSLTGTSLTGREKLFF.

The J gene is TRBJ1-2, the V gene TRBV28; no clear D. This CDR3 has 14 amino acids. Trimming took off 5 bases at V and 3 bases at J, with 13 bases between the two ends. The germline V gene has CDR1 MDHEN and CDR2 SYDVKM. DNA of the CDR3: TGTGCCAGCAGTACTCTCCTTGGCGACTATGGCTACACCTTC. Translated, it gives CASSTLLGDYGYTF.

This rearrangement joins TRBV3-1 (or the pseudogene TRBV3-2) to TRBJ2-7; D is possibly TRBD1 (6 bases). Germline loops: CDR1 LGHDT, CDR2 YNNKEL (reference sequence). Deletions cut 4 bases from V and 2 bases from J, with 12 bases between. The CDR3 sequence is 14 residues long. In DNA, the CDR3 is TGTGCCAGCAGCCGCCAGGGGAGCCCCTACGAGCAGTACTTC. Protein: CASSRQGSPYEQYF.

This chain links TRBV9 with TRBJ2-2; 8 bases align to TRBD1. Germline CDR1 SGDLS, CDR2 YYNGEE. Trimming cost V 3 bases and J 3 bases; bases outside gene matches: 7. This CDR3 comprises 16 residues. As DNA, the CDR3 is TGTGCCAGCAGCGCCCCAGGGGGCTCGGACACCGGGGAGCTGTTTTTT. Translated: CASSAPGGSDTGELFF.

The rearrangement uses TRBV24-1 and TRBJ2-1, with D maybe TRBD2 (6 bases). Germline V gene lookup returns CDR1 KGHDR and CDR2 SFDVKD. The CDR3 consists of 12 residues. The V end lost 4 bases, the J end lost 11 bases, and 11 bases lay between the germline ends. The CDR3 region is CATSDAGQQQFF. The DNA for the CDR3 is TGTGCCACCAGTGACGCGGGGCAACAGCAGTTCTTC.

The gene calls are TRBV27 and TRBJ2-1; 7 bases line up with TRBD2. V shed 8 bases and J 9 bases; nucleotides not matched to a gene: 19. The CDR3 contains 16 residues. Germline V lookup: CDR1 MNHEY, CDR2 SMNVEV (reference sequence). DNA for the CDR3: TGTGCCAGCCGAGTCCTGGGAAGCGGGATATCTAGTGAGCAGTTCTTC. It yields the protein CASRVLGSGISSEQFF.

V usage is TRBV5-4 and J usage is TRBJ1-2, with D tentatively TRBD1 (6 bases). The CDR3 sequence is 13 residues long. The germline V and J ends were trimmed by 1 base and 6 bases, with 10 bases remaining between them. Germline V gene data show CDR1 as SGHNT and CDR2 as YYREEE (reference sequence). CDR3 amino acids: CASSLLAGDGYTF. The CDR3 nucleotides are TGTGCCAGCAGCTTGCTCGCAGGGGATGGCTACACCTTC.

V usage is TRBV19 and J usage is TRBJ1-5; 8 bases match TRBD1. CDR1 LNHDA and CDR2 SQIVND come from the germline V gene (reference sequence). The CDR3 loop spans 14 amino acids. V shed 7 bases, J shed 6 bases, and the junction held 8 bases outside the gene matches. The CDR3 spells CASTFAGGGQPQHF. The CDR3 coding sequence is TGTGCCAGTACCTTCGCAGGGGGCGGTCAGCCCCAGCATTTT.